This TCR beta chain stems from a study of blood T cell repertoires in COVID-19. The overall study: T cells, B-cell-depleted T cells, or PBMCs supplied cDNA or gDNA.

Donors were grouped by their self-reported clinical history. Only in-frame clones appear in the TCRdb table, and some are missing; sequencing was by immunoSEQ multiplex PCR. The repertoire has 250,000 or so clones, 70% to 90% of them found once; the top ten carry 4.1%. V lost 7 bases to trimming and J lost 1 base; unmatched junction nucleotides: 4. This CDR3 comprises 17 residues. Germline V lookup: CDR1 LNHDA, CDR2 SQIVND (reference sequence). Sequencing input: PBMCs or T cells enriched from blood (not recorded which). This rearrangement joins TRBV19 to TRBJ2-1, with 16 positions matching TRBD2. This TCR was recovered from a woman aged 25 to 45 with acute COVID-19. Here the CDR3 reads CASTGTSGRGSYNEQFF. As DNA, the CDR3 is TGTGCCAGTACCGGGACTAGCGGGAGGGGATCCTACAATGAGCAGTTCTTC.